This paragraph covers one T cell receptor (beta chain) sequence. Per the original methods: Estimation of nucleated cell counts relied on the amplification of reference gene primers. Some clones are missing from TCRdb's copy, which holds only in-frame ones; the method was immunoSEQ multiplex PCR. The DNA gave D and trimming, while V, J and clone size come from that table. Among some 200,000 clones listed, roughly 91% were seen once. The source of the sample is a study of blood T cell repertoires in COVID-19. Germline V CDR1 and CDR2: LGHDT, YNNKEL (reference sequence). The CDR3 consists of 16 residues. V lost 3 bases and J lost 2, with 15 bases in between. In terms of age and location, participants ranged from roughly 18 to 100 years and lived in roughly 22 US areas. Cohorts were assigned according to the clinical history that participants reported.

The chain links TRBV3-1 (or the pseudogene TRBV3-2) to TRBJ2-3; possible D gene TRBD2, 6 bases. The TCR comes from a man aged 25-45 years in a cohort exposed to, infected with or recovered from COVID-19 (not recorded which). The specimen was PBMCs or T cells enriched from blood (not recorded which). CDR3 residues: CASSHVRDLVTDTQYF. CDR3 bases: TGTGCCAGCAGCCACGTACGGGACTTGGTCACAGATACGCAGTATTTT.